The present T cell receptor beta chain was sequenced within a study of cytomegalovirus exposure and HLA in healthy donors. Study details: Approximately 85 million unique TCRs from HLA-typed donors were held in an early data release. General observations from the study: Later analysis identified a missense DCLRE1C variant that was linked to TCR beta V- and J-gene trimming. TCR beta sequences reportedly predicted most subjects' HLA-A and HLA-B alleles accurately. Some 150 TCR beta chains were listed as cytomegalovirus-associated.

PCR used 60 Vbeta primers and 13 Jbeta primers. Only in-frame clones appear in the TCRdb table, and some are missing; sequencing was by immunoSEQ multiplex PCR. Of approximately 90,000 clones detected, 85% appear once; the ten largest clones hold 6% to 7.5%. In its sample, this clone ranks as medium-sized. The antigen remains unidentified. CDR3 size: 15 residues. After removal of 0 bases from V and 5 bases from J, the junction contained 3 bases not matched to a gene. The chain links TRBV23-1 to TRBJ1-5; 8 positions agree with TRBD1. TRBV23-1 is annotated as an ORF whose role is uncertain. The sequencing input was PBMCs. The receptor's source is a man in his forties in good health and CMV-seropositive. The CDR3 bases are TGCGCCAGCAGTCAATCCCCCAGGGGGCATCAGCCCCAGCATTTT. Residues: CASSQSPRGHQPQHF.